Listed below are T cell receptor beta chains from one sample, sequenced in a study of blood T cell repertoires in COVID-19. Here immunoSEQ multiplex PCR was the method, and the copy in TCRdb shows in-frame clones only, minus some. The sample has 210,000 or so clones, 83% seen once. The sequenced sample was peripheral blood. The receptors were sampled from a woman in her twenties or thirties with COVID-19, enrolled during active disease. Both conserved end residues are part of each CDR3. The D gene is left open where the match is weak. Size is stated for part of the rows, as once, few or many counts, or as a class when the clone is expanded.

D: TRBD2; V: TRBV6-1; size: few; J: TRBJ2-1; CDR3: CASSEATGTSGDEQFF; DNA: TGTGCCAGCAGTGAGGCAACCGGGACTAGCGGGGACGAGCAGTTCTTC
D: TRBD1; V: TRBV7-2; size: .; J: TRBJ1-2; CDR3: CASSLTTTGNYGYTF; DNA: TGTGCCAGCAGCTTAACTACGACAGGGAACTATGGCTACACCTTC
D: .; V: TRBV29-1; size: .; J: TRBJ2-5; CDR3: CSVEYVRGETQYF; DNA: TGCAGCGTTGAGTATGTAAGGGGAGAGACCCAGTACTTC
D: .; V: TRBV30; size: once; J: TRBJ1-3; CDR3: CAWERGNTIYF; DNA: TGTGCCTGGGAGAGGGGAAACACCATATATTTT
D: .; V: TRBV5-4; size: .; J: TRBJ1-2; CDR3: CASSFEVANYGYTF; DNA: TGTGCCAGCAGCTTTGAAGTAGCTAACTATGGCTACACCTTC
D: .; V: TRBV2; size: .; J: TRBJ2-5; CDR3: CASSDWRAGETQYF; DNA: TGTGCCAGCAGTGACTGGAGGGCCGGTGAGACCCAGTACTTC
D: .; V: TRBV19; size: .; J: TRBJ2-2; CDR3: CASSILTGELFF; DNA: TGTGCCAGTAGTATCCTCACCGGGGAGCTGTTTTTT
D: .; V: TRBV10-3; size: .; J: TRBJ1-1; CDR3: CAISETGIGGTEAFF; DNA: TGTGCCATCAGTGAGACAGGGATTGGAGGCACTGAAGCTTTCTTT
D: .; V: TRBV9; size: .; J: TRBJ2-7; CDR3: CASSVAPPGGGRSSEQYF; DNA: TGTGCCAGCAGCGTAGCTCCCCCCGGGGGAGGACGGTCGAGCGAGCAGTACTTC
D: .; V: TRBV9; size: .; J: TRBJ1-6; CDR3: CASSVVLQNNNSPLHF; DNA: TGTGCCAGCAGCGTAGTCTTACAGAACAATAATTCACCCCTCCACTTT
D: TRBD1; V: TRBV7-2; size: .; J: TRBJ1-4; CDR3: CASSSDRGREKLFF; DNA: TGTGCCAGCAGCTCGGACAGGGGGCGGGAAAAACTGTTTTTT
D: .; V: TRBV10-3; size: .; J: TRBJ2-3; CDR3: CAISGWGGVGDTQYF; DNA: TGTGCCATCAGTGGGTGGGGAGGAGTGGGAGATACGCAGTATTTT
D: .; V: TRBV10-3; size: .; J: TRBJ1-1; CDR3: CAISEVRRDTEAFF; DNA: TGTGCCATCAGTGAAGTTAGGAGAGACACTGAAGCTTTCTTT
D: .; V: TRBV2; size: .; J: TRBJ2-1; CDR3: CASSIDSYNEQFF; DNA: TGTGCCAGCAGCATCGACTCTTACAATGAGCAGTTCTTC
D: .; V: TRBV9; size: few; J: TRBJ2-3; CDR3: CASSIRQASTDTQYF; DNA: TGTGCCAGCAGCATCCGACAGGCGAGCACAGATACGCAGTATTTT
D: .; V: TRBV27; size: .; J: TRBJ2-7; CDR3: CASSTNYEQYF; DNA: TGTGCCAGCAGTACTAACTACGAGCAGTACTTC
D: .; V: TRBV4-3; size: .; J: TRBJ1-4; CDR3: CASSPLPLEKLFF; DNA: TGCGCCAGCAGCCCCCTCCCCCTGGAAAAACTGTTTTTT
D: TRBD1; V: TRBV9; size: .; J: TRBJ2-6; CDR3: CASSVSTGGVSGANVLTF; DNA: TGTGCCAGCAGCGTATCTACAGGGGGCGTCTCTGGGGCCAACGTCCTGACTTTC
D: .; V: TRBV9; size: .; J: TRBJ1-1; CDR3: CASSSPGVATEAFF; DNA: TGTGCCAGCAGCTCACCAGGGGTCGCTACTGAAGCTTTCTTT
D: .; V: TRBV6-6; size: .; J: TRBJ2-5; CDR3: CASSSSLAETQYF; DNA: TGTGCCAGCAGTTCCTCTCTCGCGGAGACCCAGTACTTC
D: TRBD1; V: TRBV9; size: .; J: TRBJ2-7; CDR3: CASSSTGGEQYF; DNA: TGTGCCAGCAGCTCGACAGGGGGCGAGCAGTACTTC
D: .; V: TRBV6-1; size: .; J: TRBJ2-2; CDR3: CASSEAAVTGELFF; DNA: TGTGCCAGCAGTGAAGCGGCGGTAACCGGGGAGCTGTTTTTT
D: TRBD1; V: TRBV6-2/TRBV6-3; size: .; J: TRBJ1-2; CDR3: CASSRQGENYGYTF; DNA: TGTGCCAGCAGCCGACAGGGGGAGAACTATGGCTACACCTTC
D: .; V: TRBV4-2; size: .; J: TRBJ2-3; CDR3: CASSQDQDGEVTDTQYF; DNA: TGTGCCAGCAGCCAAGATCAGGACGGGGAGGTCACAGATACGCAGTATTTT
D: .; V: TRBV10-3; size: few; J: TRBJ1-2; CDR3: CAISGLATGGYTF; DNA: TGTGCCATCAGTGGGCTAGCGACCGGGGGCTACACCTTC
D: .; V: TRBV6-5; size: .; J: TRBJ2-5; CDR3: CASSYRGGGETQYF; DNA: TGTGCCAGCAGTTATAGGGGGGGCGGAGAGACCCAGTACTTC
D: .; V: TRBV5-1; size: .; J: TRBJ2-6; CDR3: CASRRTWVDHYSGANVLTF; DNA: TGCGCCAGCAGGCGAACTTGGGTAGATCACTACTCTGGGGCCAACGTCCTGACTTTC
D: .; V: TRBV19; size: .; J: TRBJ1-2; CDR3: CASSSNAVGGNYGYTF; DNA: TGTGCCAGTAGTTCGAATGCCGTCGGGGGGAACTATGGCTACACCTTC
D: TRBD1; V: TRBV6-5; size: .; J: TRBJ2-7; CDR3: CASTRDRVVGEQYF; DNA: TGTGCCAGCACCCGAGACAGGGTCGTGGGGGAGCAGTACTTC
D: TRBD2; V: TRBV7-6; size: .; J: TRBJ2-7; CDR3: CASSLAAGGLSYEQYF; DNA: TGTGCCAGCAGCTTAGCGGCGGGGGGCTTATCCTACGAGCAGTACTTC
D: TRBD1; V: TRBV7-2; size: .; J: TRBJ1-1; CDR3: CASSLYPRQGSTEAFF; DNA: TGTGCCAGCAGCCTCTATCCCAGACAGGGGAGCACTGAAGCTTTCTTT